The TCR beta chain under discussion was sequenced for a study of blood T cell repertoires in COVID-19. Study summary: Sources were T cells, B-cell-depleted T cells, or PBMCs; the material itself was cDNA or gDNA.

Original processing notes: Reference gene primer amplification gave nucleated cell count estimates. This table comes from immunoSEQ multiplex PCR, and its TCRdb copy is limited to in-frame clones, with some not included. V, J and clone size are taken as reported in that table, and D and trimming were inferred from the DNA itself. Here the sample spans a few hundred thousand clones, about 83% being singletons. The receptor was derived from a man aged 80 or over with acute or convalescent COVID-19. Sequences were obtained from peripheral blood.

The CDR3 sequence: CASSQRDLDSGNTIYF. As DNA, the CDR3 is TGTGCCAGCAGCCAGAGGGATCTAGACTCTGGAAACACCATATATTTT. The chain joins TRBV4-2 to TRBJ1-3; D ambiguous. The CDR3 runs 16 residues. V lost 3 bases and J 0 bases, leaving 12 bases between the germline ends. Per the germline V gene, CDR1 is LGHNA and CDR2 is YNFKEQ.